The subject of this entry is one T cell receptor (beta chain). This entry is derived from a study of cytomegalovirus exposure and HLA in healthy donors. Study-wide background: Previous work identified 120 million or so unique TCR beta sequences from about 179 million T cells.

The PCR ran on 60 Vbeta and 13 Jbeta primers. Generated by immunoSEQ multiplex PCR, the TCRdb table keeps only in-frame clones and is missing some. This table has 80,000 to 90,000 clones, approximately 79% appearing once. The CDR3 spans 14 residues. Deletions cut 0 bases from V and 7 bases from J, with 15 bases between. Germline CDR1 GTSNPN, CDR2 SVGIG (reference sequence). The sequencing sample was made of PBMCs. The chain has TRBV30 and TRBJ1-2; weak D call: TRBD1 (5 bases). This sequence originates from a man aged 30 to 39 in good health and CMV-seronegative. CDR3 region: CAWSVPPPTVGYTF. The CDR3 DNA reads TGTGCCTGGAGTGTCCCCCCCCCGACAGTTGGCTACACCTTC. Based on the CDR3 plus reference TRBV30 and TRBJ1-2, the full variable domain is SQTIHQWPATLVQPVGSPLSLECTVEGTSNPNLYWYRQAAGRGLQLLFYSVGIGQISSEVPQNLSASRPQDRQFILSSKKLLLSDSGFYLCAWSVPPPTVGYTFGSGTRLTVV.